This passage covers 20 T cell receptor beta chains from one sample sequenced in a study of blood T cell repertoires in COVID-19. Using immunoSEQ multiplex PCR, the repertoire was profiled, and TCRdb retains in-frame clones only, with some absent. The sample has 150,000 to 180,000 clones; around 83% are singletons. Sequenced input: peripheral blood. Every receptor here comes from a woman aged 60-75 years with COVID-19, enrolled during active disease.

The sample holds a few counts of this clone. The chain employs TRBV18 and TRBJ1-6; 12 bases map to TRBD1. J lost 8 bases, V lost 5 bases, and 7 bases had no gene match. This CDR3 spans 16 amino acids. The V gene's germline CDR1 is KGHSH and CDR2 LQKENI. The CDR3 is CASSYEGQGADSPLHF. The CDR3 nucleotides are TGTGCCAGCTCATACGAGGGACAGGGGGCCGATTCACCCCTCCACTTT. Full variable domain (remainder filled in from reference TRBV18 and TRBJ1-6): NAGVMQNPRHLVRRRGQEARLRCSPMKGHSHVYWYRQLPEEGLKFMVYLQKENIIDESGMPKERFSAEFPKEGPSILRIQQVVRGDSAAYFCASSYEGQGADSPLHFGNGTRLTVT.

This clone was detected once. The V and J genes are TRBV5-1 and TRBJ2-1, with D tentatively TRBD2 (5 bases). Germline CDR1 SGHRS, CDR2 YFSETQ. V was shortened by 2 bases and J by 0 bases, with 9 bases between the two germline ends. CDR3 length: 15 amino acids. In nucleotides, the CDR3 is TGCGCCAGCAGCTTCACGGGAAGCTCCTACAATGAGCAGTTCTTC. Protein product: CASSFTGSSYNEQFF.

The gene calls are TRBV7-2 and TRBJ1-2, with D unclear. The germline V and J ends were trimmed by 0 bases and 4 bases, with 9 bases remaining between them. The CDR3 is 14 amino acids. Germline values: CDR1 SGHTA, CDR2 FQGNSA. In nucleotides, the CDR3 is TGTGCCAGCAGCTTAGCGCTAGAGTCCTATGGCTACACCTTC. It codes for CASSLALESYGYTF. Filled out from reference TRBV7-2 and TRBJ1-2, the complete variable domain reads GAGVSQSPSNKVTEKGKDVELRCDPISGHTALYWYRQSLGQGLEFLIYFQGNSAPDKSGLPSDRFSAERTGGSVSTLTIQRTQQEDSAVYLCASSLALESYGYTFGSGTRLTVV.

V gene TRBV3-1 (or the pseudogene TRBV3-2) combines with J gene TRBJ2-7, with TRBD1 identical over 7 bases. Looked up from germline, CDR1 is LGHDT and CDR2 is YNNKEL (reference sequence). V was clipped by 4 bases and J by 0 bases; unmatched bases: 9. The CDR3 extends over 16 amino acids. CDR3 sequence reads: CASSPPRQGCSYEQYV. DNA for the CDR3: TGTGCCAGCAGCCCGCCACGACAGGGATGCTCCTACGAGCAGTACGTC.

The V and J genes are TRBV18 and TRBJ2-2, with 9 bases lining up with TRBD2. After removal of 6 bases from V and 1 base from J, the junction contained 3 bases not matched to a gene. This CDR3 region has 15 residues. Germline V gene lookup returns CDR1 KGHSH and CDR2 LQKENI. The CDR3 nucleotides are TGTGCCAGCTCGCAGACTAGCGGGAACACCGGGGAGCTGTTTTTT. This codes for CASSQTSGNTGELFF.

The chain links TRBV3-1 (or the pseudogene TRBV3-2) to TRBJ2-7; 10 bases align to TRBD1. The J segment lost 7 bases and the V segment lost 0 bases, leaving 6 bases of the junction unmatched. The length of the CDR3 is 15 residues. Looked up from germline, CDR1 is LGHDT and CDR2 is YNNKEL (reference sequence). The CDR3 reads CASSQDGGQGREQYF. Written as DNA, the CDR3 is TGTGCCAGCAGCCAAGATGGGGGACAGGGGAGGGAGCAGTACTTC.

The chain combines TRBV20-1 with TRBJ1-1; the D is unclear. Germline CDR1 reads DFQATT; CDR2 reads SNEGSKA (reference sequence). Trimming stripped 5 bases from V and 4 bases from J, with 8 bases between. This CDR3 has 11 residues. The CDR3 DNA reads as TGCAGTGCTCCTCACACCACTGAAGCTTTCTTT. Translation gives CSAPHTTEAFF.

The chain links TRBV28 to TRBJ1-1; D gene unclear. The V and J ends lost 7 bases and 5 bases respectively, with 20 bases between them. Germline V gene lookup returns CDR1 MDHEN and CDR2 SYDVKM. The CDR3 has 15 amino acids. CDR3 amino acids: CASIRSEGAVTEAFF. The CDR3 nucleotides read TGTGCCAGCATACGGTCGGAGGGCGCGGTTACTGAAGCTTTCTTT.

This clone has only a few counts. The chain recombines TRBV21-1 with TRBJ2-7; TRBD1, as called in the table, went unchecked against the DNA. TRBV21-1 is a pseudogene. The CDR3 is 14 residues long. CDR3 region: CASSKVDSPYEQYV. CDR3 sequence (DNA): TGTGCCAGCAGCAAAGTTGACAGCCCCTACGAGCAGTACGTC.

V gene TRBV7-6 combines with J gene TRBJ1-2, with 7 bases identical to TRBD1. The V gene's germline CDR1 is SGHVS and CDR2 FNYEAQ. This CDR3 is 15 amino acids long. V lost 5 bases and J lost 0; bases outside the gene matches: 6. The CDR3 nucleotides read TGTGCCAGCAGCCCAGGGACAGCGACTAACTATGGCTACACCTTC. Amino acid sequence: CASSPGTATNYGYTF.

CDR3 residues: CASSSLSGTGGSPLHF. CDR3 sequence (DNA): TGTGCCAGCAGCTCACTGTCCGGGACAGGGGGTTCACCCCTCCACTTT. The rearrangement links TRBV7-9 to TRBJ1-6, with 11 bases that match TRBD1. Germline trimming cut 4 bases from V and 9 bases from J; bases unmatched to any gene: 8. Germline CDR1 SEHNR, CDR2 FQNEAQ (reference sequence). The CDR3 contains 16 residues.

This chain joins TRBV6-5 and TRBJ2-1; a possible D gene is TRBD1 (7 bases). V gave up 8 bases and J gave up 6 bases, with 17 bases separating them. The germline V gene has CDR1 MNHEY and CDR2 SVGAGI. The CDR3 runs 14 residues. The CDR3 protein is CASRGQPGVNEQFF. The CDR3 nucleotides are TGTGCCAGCCGGGGACAGCCGGGGGTCAATGAGCAGTTCTTC.

The CDR3 coding sequence is TGCGCCAGCAGCCTTGGAGCGCTAGGAGGGACTAATGAAAAACTGTTTTTT. Amino acid sequence: CASSLGALGGTNEKLFF. This sequence joins TRBV4-1 and TRBJ1-4; no clear D. In germline, CDR1 is MGHRA, CDR2 YSYEKL. V was trimmed by 4 bases and J by 2 bases, leaving 17 bases between them. This CDR3 is built from 17 residues.

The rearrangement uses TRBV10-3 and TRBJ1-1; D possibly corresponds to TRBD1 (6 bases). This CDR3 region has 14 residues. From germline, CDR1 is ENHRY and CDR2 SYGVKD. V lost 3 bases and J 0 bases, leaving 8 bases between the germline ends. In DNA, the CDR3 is TGTGCCATCAGTGACAGGACAGTGAACACTGAAGCTTTCTTT. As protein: CAISDRTVNTEAFF.

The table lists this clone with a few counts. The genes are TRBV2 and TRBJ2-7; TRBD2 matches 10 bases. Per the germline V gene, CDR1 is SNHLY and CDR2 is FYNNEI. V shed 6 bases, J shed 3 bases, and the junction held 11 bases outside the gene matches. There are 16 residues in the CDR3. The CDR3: CASSYPGASGSYEQYF. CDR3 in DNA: TGTGCCAGCAGCTACCCGGGGGCTAGCGGGAGCTACGAGCAGTACTTC.

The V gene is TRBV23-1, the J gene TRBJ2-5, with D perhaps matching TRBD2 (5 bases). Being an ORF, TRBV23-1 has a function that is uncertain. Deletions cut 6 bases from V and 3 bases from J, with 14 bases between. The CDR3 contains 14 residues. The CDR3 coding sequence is TGCGCCAGCAGCGAGGCTAGCTTTAAAGAGACCCAGTACTTC. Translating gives CASSEASFKETQYF.

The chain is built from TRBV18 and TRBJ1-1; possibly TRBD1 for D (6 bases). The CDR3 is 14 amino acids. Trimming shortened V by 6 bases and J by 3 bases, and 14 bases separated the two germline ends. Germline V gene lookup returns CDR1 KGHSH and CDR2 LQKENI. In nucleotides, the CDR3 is TGTGCCAGCTCGCCCGGACAGTACGACACTGAAGCTTTCTTT. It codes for CASSPGQYDTEAFF.

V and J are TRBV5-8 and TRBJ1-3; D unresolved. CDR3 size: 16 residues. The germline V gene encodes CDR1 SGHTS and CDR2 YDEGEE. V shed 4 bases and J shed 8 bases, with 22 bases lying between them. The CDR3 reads CASSGKGRGREDTIYF. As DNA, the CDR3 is TGTGCCAGCAGCGGAAAAGGACGGGGTCGTGAGGACACCATATATTTT.

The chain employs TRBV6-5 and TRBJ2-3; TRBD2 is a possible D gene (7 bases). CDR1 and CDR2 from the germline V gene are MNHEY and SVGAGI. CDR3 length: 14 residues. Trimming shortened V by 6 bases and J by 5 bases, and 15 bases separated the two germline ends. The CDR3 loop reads CASRTLGGGDTQYF. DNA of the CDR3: TGTGCCAGCAGAACCCTAGGGGGGGGAGATACGCAGTATTTT.

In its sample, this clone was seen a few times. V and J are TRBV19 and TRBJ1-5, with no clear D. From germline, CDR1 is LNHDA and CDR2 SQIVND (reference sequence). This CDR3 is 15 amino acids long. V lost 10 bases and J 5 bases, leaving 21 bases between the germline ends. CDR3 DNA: TGTGCCACCAAATTCGTCGGCCCAGGTTATCAGCCCCAGCATTTT. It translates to CATKFVGPGYQPQHF.